The 9 T cell receptor beta chains presented below share a single source sample, sequenced in a study of cytomegalovirus exposure and HLA in healthy donors. The PCR employed 60 Vbeta primers together with 13 Jbeta primers. Profiling relied on immunoSEQ multiplex PCR, and the TCRdb table lists in-frame clones only, not all of them. Counted here are about 130,000 clones, 70% to 80% occurring once; the ten biggest clones make up around 1.8%. Material for sequencing was PBMCs. The receptors shown here come from a woman in her 50s in good health and CMV-seronegative.

This clone was picked up many times. The genes are TRBV5-6 and TRBJ2-7; 7 bases are a match to TRBD1. Germline lookup yields CDR1 SGHDT and CDR2 YYEEEE. V shed 4 bases and J 4 bases; nucleotides not matched to a gene: 2. The CDR3 covers 12 residues. The CDR3 sequence: CASSTTGYEQYV. In DNA form, the CDR3 reads TGTGCCAGCAGCACGACAGGGTACGAGCAGTACGTC.

The CDR3 DNA reads as TGTGCCAGCAGCCTAATTGCGACAGGGTACGAAAAACTGTTTTTT. This translates into CASSLIATGYEKLFF. This chain uses TRBV4-2 with TRBJ1-4; 7 bases are a match to TRBD1. Germline lookup yields CDR1 LGHNA and CDR2 YNFKEQ. The CDR3 is 15 amino acids. V shed 4 bases, J shed 8 bases, and the junction held 10 bases outside the gene matches.

The rearrangement joins TRBV9 to TRBJ1-2; 7 positions agree with TRBD1. With 6 bases clipped from V and 8 bases from J, the junction kept 4 bases outside the gene matches. Germline CDR1 reads SGDLS; CDR2 reads YYNGEE. CDR3 size: 11 residues. The CDR3: CASKGAGGYTF. The CDR3 DNA reads TGTGCCAGCAAGGGGGCGGGCGGCTACACCTTC.

The chain carries TRBV11-1 and TRBJ2-7; TRBD2 matches 9 bases. J lost 3 bases, V lost 3 bases, and 12 bases had no gene match. The CDR3 spans 17 residues. Per the germline V gene, CDR1 is SGHAT and CDR2 is FQDESV (reference sequence). The CDR3 protein is CASSFRPSGTSSYEQYV. CDR3 coding DNA: TGTGCCAGCAGCTTCCGACCCAGCGGGACTAGCAGCTACGAGCAGTACGTC.

In its sample, this clone was seen a few times. The chain combines TRBV6-5 with TRBJ1-4, with D maybe TRBD1 (5 bases). CDR3 length: 14 amino acids. CDR1 and CDR2 from the germline V gene are MNHEY and SVGAGI. Between the trimmed V and J ends, which lost 3 bases and 8 bases, there was a span of 13 bases. For the CDR3, the DNA is TGTGCCAGCAGTTATGGCAGGGTCGGAGAAAAACTGTTTTTT. Translation: CASSYGRVGEKLFF.

V is TRBV30 and J is TRBJ2-3; TRBD2 matches at 13 bases. The CDR3 spans 17 residues. Trimming cost V 2 bases and J 4 bases; bases outside gene matches: 9. Germline V gives CDR1 GTSNPN, CDR2 SVGIG (reference sequence). CDR3 amino acids: CAWSSSRTSGSADTQYF. CDR3 nucleotides: TGTGCCTGGAGTTCTTCCCGGACTAGCGGGAGTGCAGATACGCAGTATTTT.

V and J are TRBV7-3 and TRBJ2-1; possible D gene TRBD2, 5 bases. The V gene's germline CDR1 is SGHTA and CDR2 FQGTGA. V lost 2 bases and J lost 3, with 17 bases in between. The CDR3 totals 17 residues. The CDR3 nucleotides read TGTGCCAGCAGCTTAGAATGGGGAGCTAGCAGCTACAATGAGCAGTTCTTC. Encoded protein: CASSLEWGASSYNEQFF.

V and J are TRBV19 and TRBJ1-2; TRBD1 might be the D (5 bases). Germline CDR1 is LNHDA and CDR2 is SQIVND (reference sequence). The CDR3 loop spans 16 amino acids. V lost 7 bases and J 1 base, leaving 19 bases between the germline ends. CDR3 DNA sequence: TGTGCCAGTACCGCCGCCCGGGGGGGACTTAACTATGGCTACACCTTC. Amino acids: CASTAARGGLNYGYTF.

The CDR3 sequence is CASSPSEPDRAWNTEAFF. The CDR3 bases are TGTGCCAGCAGCCCTTCCGAACCAGACAGAGCCTGGAACACTGAAGCTTTCTTT. The chain uses TRBV7-9 and TRBJ1-1; perhaps TRBD1 as D (5 bases). There are 18 residues in the CDR3. V was cut by 5 bases and J by 1 base, with 23 bases left in between. CDR1 is SEHNR and CDR2 is FQNEAQ in the germline V gene (reference sequence).